The next 18 T cell receptor beta chains were all read from a single sample in a study of a mutant IDH1 vaccine in newly diagnosed glioma. No antigen has been assigned to these receptors. Clones were read by immunoSEQ multiplex PCR, and TCRdb kept only the in-frame ones, dropping some. The sample lists approximately 50,000 clones, roughly 80% occurring once. The time point is: week 35, safety follow-up. Each vaccine dose was 300 ug of mutant IDH1 20-mer peptide, with topical imiquimod. The input for sequencing was PBMCs, taken from a glioma patient whose treatment included an IDH1 peptide vaccine. These receptors were collected from a middle-aged man with glioma.

The chain is built from TRBV5-5 and TRBJ2-2, with 10 bases lining up with TRBD1. The V gene end was trimmed by 3 bases and the J gene end by 4 bases; junction bases not matched to a gene: 15. Germline CDR1 SGHKS, CDR2 YYEKEE (reference sequence). The CDR3 totals 19 residues. The CDR3 spells CASSWHRDRGPTGTGELFF. Here the CDR3 DNA reads TGTGCCAGCAGCTGGCACCGGGACAGGGGCCCCACGGGCACCGGGGAGCTGTTTTTT.

Here the CDR3 DNA reads TGCGCCAGCGGGCACAGACCATTTTACGAGCAGTACTTC. Amino acid sequence: CASGHRPFYEQYF. The chain combines TRBV23-1 with TRBJ2-7; D is unresolved. TRBV23-1 has ORF status, its function being uncertain. The CDR3 length is 13 residues. Between the trimmed V and J ends, which lost 8 bases and 4 bases, there was a span of 15 bases.

This rearrangement joins TRBV2 to TRBJ1-2, with D tentatively TRBD1 (5 bases). Germline CDR1 reads SNHLY; CDR2 reads FYNNEI. Trimming removed 7 bases from V and 2 bases from J, with 14 bases in between. The CDR3 loop spans 14 amino acids. The DNA for the CDR3 is TGTGCCAGCAAGTCGGGACGGGTAAACTATGGCTACACCTTC. Amino acids: CASKSGRVNYGYTF.

This clone counts as medium-sized. The genes are TRBV5-6 and TRBJ1-2; D is undetermined. CDR1 SGHDT and CDR2 YYEEEE come from the germline V gene. Trimming removed 2 bases at V and 8 bases at J, with 10 bases between. The CDR3 contains 12 residues. The CDR3: CASSLGLIGYTF. CDR3 sequence (DNA): TGTGCCAGCAGCTTAGGTCTAATCGGCTACACCTTC.

This chain joins TRBV7-2 and TRBJ2-1; TRBD2 aligns across 7 bases. V lost 5 bases to trimming and J lost 14 bases; unmatched junction nucleotides: 6. The CDR3 totals 11 residues. Germline-derived CDR1 and CDR2 are SGHTA and FQGNSA. CDR3 in amino acids: CASSLGGSEFF. CDR3 nucleotide sequence: TGTGCCAGCAGCCTGGGGGGGTCCGAGTTCTTC.

The V gene is TRBV5-6, the J gene TRBJ1-3; D is uncertain. Looked up from germline, CDR1 is SGHDT and CDR2 is YYEEEE. CDR3 length: 15 residues. V lost 4 bases to trimming and J lost 3 bases, with 14 bases between them. The CDR3 DNA sequence: TGTGCCAGCAGCCGAGAGATGGGGAGTGGAAACACCATATATTTT. As protein: CASSREMGSGNTIYF. The entire variable domain, with the rest obtained from reference TRBV5-6 and TRBJ1-3, is as follows: DAGVTQSPTHLIKTRGQQVTLRCSPKSGHDTVSWYQQALGQGPQFIFQYYEEEERQRGNFPDRFSGHQFPNYSSELNVNALLLGDSALYLCASSREMGSGNTIYFGEGSWLTVV.

This chain connects TRBV29-1 to TRBJ2-7, with unresolved D. Germline V gene sequence: CDR1 SQVTM, CDR2 ANQGSEA. V gave up 4 bases and J gave up 5 bases, with 18 bases separating them. The CDR3 is made up of 14 amino acids. The CDR3, as DNA: TGCAGCGTTGCCGATCCACAGAAGATGGACGAGCAGTACTTC. Translated: CSVADPQKMDEQYF.

The V gene is TRBV15, the J gene TRBJ1-4; tentative D call: TRBD1 (5 bases). Between the trimmed V and J ends, which lost 3 bases and 5 bases, there was a span of 19 bases. This CDR3 comprises 17 residues. CDR1 and CDR2 from the germline V gene are LNHNV and YYDKDF (reference sequence). The CDR3 loop is CATSRGRGILLNEKLFF. In DNA, the CDR3 is TGTGCCACCAGCAGGGGACGAGGGATCCTTCTCAATGAAAAACTGTTTTTT. Drawing the rest from reference TRBV15 and TRBJ1-4, the complete variable domain is DAMVIQNPRYQVTQFGKPVTLSCSQTLNHNVMYWYQQKSSQAPKLLFHYYDKDFNNEADTPDNFQSRRPNTSFCFLDIRSPGLGDTAMYLCATSRGRGILLNEKLFFGSGTQLSVL.

The V gene is TRBV6-1, the J gene TRBJ1-5; D gene unclear. This CDR3 is 17 amino acids long. Germline V gene lookup returns CDR1 MNHNS and CDR2 SASEGT. The ends were cut back, 3 bases at V and 0 bases at J, with 15 bases in the middle. The chain's CDR3 is CASSDPYGPLSNQPQHF. The CDR3 DNA follows: TGTGCCAGCAGTGACCCATACGGACCCCTTAGCAATCAGCCCCAGCATTTT.

V usage is TRBV2 and J usage is TRBJ1-2; D is unclear. V was shortened by 4 bases and J by 6 bases, with 12 bases between the two germline ends. The CDR3 is 13 amino acids. Germline V gene lookup returns CDR1 SNHLY and CDR2 FYNNEI. The CDR3 region is CASSGPRGNGYTF. In DNA, the CDR3 is TGTGCCAGCAGTGGACCTCGGGGTAATGGCTACACCTTC.

The chain carries TRBV7-9 and TRBJ1-2; a weak D match, TRBD1 (5 bases). The V end was cut by 3 bases, the J end by 3 bases, with 23 bases between. Per germline, CDR1 SEHNR and CDR2 FQNEAQ (reference sequence). This CDR3 has 18 residues. The CDR3 loop is CASSFPNLTRWGYYGYTF. DNA for the CDR3: TGTGCCAGCAGCTTCCCAAACTTGACACGCTGGGGCTACTATGGCTACACCTTC.

This chain joins TRBV7-6 and TRBJ2-7; D not resolved. The CDR3 length is 13 residues. Trimming stripped 4 bases from V and 3 bases from J, with 10 bases between. Germline V gene sequence: CDR1 SGHVS, CDR2 FNYEAQ. This CDR3 is CASSSYSSYEQYF. Here the CDR3 DNA reads TGTGCCAGCAGCTCCTACAGTAGCTACGAGCAGTACTTC. The complete variable domain, with remaining parts taken from reference TRBV7-6 and TRBJ2-7, reads GAGVSQSPRYKVTKRGQDVALRCDPISGHVSLYWYRQALGQGPEFLTYFNYEAQQDKSGLPNDRFSAERPEGSISTLTIQRTEQRDSAMYRCASSSYSSYEQYFGPGTRLTVT.

CDR3 sequence (DNA): TGTGCCAGCAGCCGAACAAATGAAAAACTGTTTTTT. Translated, it gives CASSRTNEKLFF. V and J are TRBV7-8 and TRBJ1-4, with no clear D. The germline V and J ends were trimmed by 5 bases and 5 bases, with 6 bases remaining between them. The CDR3 runs to 12 residues. Germline V gene sequence: CDR1 SGHVS, CDR2 FQNEAQ. Complete variable domain (other parts from reference TRBV7-8 and TRBJ1-4): GAGVSQSPRYKVAKRGQDVALRCDPISGHVSLFWYQQALGQGPEFLTYFQNEAQLDKSGLPSDRFFAERPEGSVSTLKIQRTQQEDSAVYLCASSRTNEKLFFGSGTQLSVL.

This rearrangement joins TRBV2 to TRBJ1-5; the D gene is possibly TRBD1 (6 bases). Trimming took 7 bases from V and 3 from J, leaving 10 bases between them. Germline CDR1 reads SNHLY; CDR2 reads FYNNEI. This CDR3 comprises 13 residues. In DNA form, the CDR3 reads TGTGCCAGCAAAGGACAGAACAATCAGCCCCAGCATTTT. Translating it yields CASKGQNNQPQHF.

In its sample, this clone was seen once. The V gene is TRBV5-1, the J gene TRBJ2-1; 14 nucleotides match TRBD2. Trimming at V came to 6 bases and at J to 3 bases, leaving 2 bases not matched to a gene. The V gene's germline CDR1 is SGHRS and CDR2 YFSETQ. This CDR3 is 15 amino acids long. The CDR3 region is CASKGLAGGYNEQFF. In DNA form, the CDR3 reads TGCGCCAGCAAAGGACTAGCGGGGGGCTACAATGAGCAGTTCTTC. The entire variable domain, with the rest obtained from reference TRBV5-1 and TRBJ2-1, is as follows: KAGVTQTPRYLIKTRGQQVTLSCSPISGHRSVSWYQQTPGQGLQFLFEYFSETQRNKGNFPGRFSGRQFSNSRSEMNVSTLELGDSALYLCASKGLAGGYNEQFFGPGTRLTVL.

The J gene is TRBJ1-5, the V gene TRBV2; 10 bases agree with TRBD1. J gave up 2 bases and V 6 bases, and 4 bases lay outside the gene matches. Looked up from germline, CDR1 is SNHLY and CDR2 is FYNNEI. The CDR3 runs to 15 residues. The CDR3 DNA sequence: TGTGCCAGCAGGGGACAGGGGTCCGGCAATCAGCCCCAGCATTTT. Translation gives CASRGQGSGNQPQHF.

The J gene is TRBJ2-7, the V gene TRBV7-9; no firm D call. V was pared by 1 base and J by 6 bases, with 13 bases between. There are 14 residues in the CDR3. Germline V gene lookup returns CDR1 SEHNR and CDR2 FQNEAQ (reference sequence). CDR3 coding DNA: TGTGCCAGCAGCTTAGAGGCTCCAGGCCCCGAGCAGTACTTC. It is translated as CASSLEAPGPEQYF.

For the CDR3, the DNA is TGCGCCAGCAGTGAGTCTTGGACCCCCGGGATGAACACTGAAGCTTTCTTT. Its protein product is CASSESWTPGMNTEAFF. V is TRBV10-1 and J is TRBJ1-1; no definite D call. Germline loops: CDR1 WNHNN, CDR2 SYGVQD (reference sequence). This CDR3 is 17 amino acids long. The V gene lost 0 bases and the J gene lost 0 bases, with 14 bases spanning the gap.